This TCR beta chain was captured in a study of cytomegalovirus exposure and HLA in healthy donors. General study findings and limits: Per a later analysis, roughly 17,000 TCR beta sequences showed association with HLA alleles at 0.05 false discovery rate.

The PCR was carried out with 60 Vbeta primers and 13 Jbeta primers. Sequenced by immunoSEQ multiplex PCR; TCRdb stores in-frame clones only, minus some. This table has some 150,000 clones, over 70% appearing once. Turning to this clone: The antigen is unknown.

V was cut by 3 bases and J by 8 bases, with 11 bases left in between. Germline loops: CDR1 SGHDT, CDR2 YYEEEE. The CDR3 contains 12 residues. V is TRBV5-6 and J is TRBJ1-1; D is ambiguous. The sequence was obtained from a female donor in good health and CMV-seronegative. Sequencing used PBMCs. CDR3 sequence reads: CASSWQEVEAFF. CDR3 DNA sequence: TGTGCCAGCAGCTGGCAGGAGGTAGAAGCTTTCTTT.